Listed here are 16 T cell receptor beta chains from one sample, sequenced in a study of radiation and T cells in renal cell carcinoma. As to treatment: treatment-naive control, cytoreductive nephrectomy. Profiling relied on immunoSEQ multiplex PCR, and the TCRdb table lists in-frame clones only, not all of them. Seen here are 23,000 or so clones, roughly 60% observed once, and the top ten hold approximately 22%. This specimen consisted of tumor tissue, obtained from a patient whose treatment was nephrectomy without radiotherapy. The receptors were gathered from a man aged 35 to 55 with renal cell carcinoma.

The chain has TRBV6-5 and TRBJ2-5; TRBD2 aligns across 13 bases. V was clipped by 10 bases and J by 7 bases; unmatched bases: 12. Germline V CDR1 and CDR2: MNHEY, SVGAGI. This CDR3 has 15 residues. DNA of the CDR3: TGTGCCACGGGGACTAGCGGGAACTCCCGTGGGACCCAGTACTTC. Its translation is CATGTSGNSRGTQYF.

This clone was counted a few times. The chain uses TRBV27 and TRBJ1-1, with TRBD1 as a possible D gene (5 bases). V lost 5 bases and J lost 5, with 24 bases in between. The length of the CDR3 is 17 residues. Germline V gene sequence: CDR1 MNHEY, CDR2 SMNVEV (reference sequence). The CDR3: CASSRRRAGPGGTEAFF. The CDR3 nucleotides are TGTGCCAGCAGTAGAAGACGGGCAGGGCCCGGGGGAACTGAAGCTTTCTTT.

This clone was seen more than once but under ten times. Other DNA sequences in this sample translate to the same CDR3. In DNA, the CDR3 is TGTGCCAGCAGCCCCGGACAGTATGGCTACACCTTC. This codes for CASSPGQYGYTF. The chain uses TRBV5-6 and TRBJ1-2; D is possibly TRBD1 (6 bases). The CDR3 has 12 amino acids. CDR1 SGHDT and CDR2 YYEEEE come from the germline V gene. Between the trimmed V and J ends, which lost 4 bases and 5 bases, there was a span of 9 bases.

The chain carries TRBV11-2 and TRBJ2-7; D is possibly TRBD1 or TRBD2 (7 bases each). The germline V and J ends were trimmed by 0 bases and 3 bases, with 15 bases remaining between them. This CDR3 is 16 amino acids long. The germline gives CDR1 SGHAT, CDR2 FQNNGV. The CDR3 here is CASSLDWGGQRYEQYF. As DNA, the CDR3 is TGTGCCAGCAGCTTAGATTGGGGGGGACAGCGCTACGAGCAGTACTTC.

The rearrangement uses TRBV7-9 and TRBJ2-7, with 11 bases aligning to TRBD2. The CDR3 covers 15 residues. With 5 bases clipped from V and 3 bases from J, the junction kept 6 bases outside the gene matches. The germline CDR1 and CDR2 sequences are SEHNR and FQNEAQ (reference sequence). The CDR3 nucleotides are TGTGCCAGCAGCATCGGCGGGACTAGCGGCTACGAGCAGTACTTC. Its translation: CASSIGGTSGYEQYF. Drawing the rest from reference TRBV7-9 and TRBJ2-7, the complete variable domain is DTGVSQNPRHKITKRGQNVTFRCDPISEHNRLYWYRQTLGQGPEFLTYFQNEAQLEKSRLLSDRFSAERPKGSFSTLEIQRTEQGDSAMYLCASSIGGTSGYEQYFGPGTRLTVT.

In its sample, this clone was seen once. This chain links TRBV27 with TRBJ1-2; D remains unclear. CDR1 and CDR2 from the germline V gene are MNHEY and SMNVEV (reference sequence). The length of the CDR3 is 13 residues. The V and J ends lost 4 bases and 0 bases respectively, with 6 bases between them. The CDR3 nucleotides are TGTGCCAGCAGTTCCAGAGCTAACTATGGCTACACCTTC. Its translation: CASSSRANYGYTF.

This clone was counted a few times. J is TRBJ1-2 and V is TRBV27, with a weak D call TRBD1 (5 bases). The germline V gene encodes CDR1 MNHEY and CDR2 SMNVEV (reference sequence). The CDR3 has 14 residues. V lost 6 bases and J 7 bases, leaving 18 bases between the germline ends. The CDR3 loop is CASSLLGAGGGYTF. DNA for the CDR3: TGTGCCAGCAGCCTTCTCGGGGCCGGAGGTGGCTACACCTTC.

This clone is categorized as medium-sized. The gene calls are TRBV5-6 and TRBJ1-2; TRBD1 is a possible D gene (6 bases). V was pared by 2 bases and J by 8 bases, with 7 bases between. Germline values: CDR1 SGHDT, CDR2 YYEEEE. The CDR3 loop spans 11 amino acids. CDR3 sequence: CASSFDRGYTF. Here the CDR3 DNA reads TGTGCCAGCAGCTTTGACAGGGGCTACACCTTC.

V usage is TRBV18 and J usage is TRBJ1-1; possible D gene TRBD1, 6 bases. This CDR3 spans 16 amino acids. In germline, CDR1 is KGHSH, CDR2 LQKENI. Trimming pared 2 bases from V and 2 bases from J, leaving 15 bases between. CDR3 region: CASSPGGGRVNTEAFF. The CDR3 bases are TGTGCCAGCTCACCAGGAGGGGGAAGAGTTAACACTGAAGCTTTCTTT.

The CDR3 sequence is CASSSRSRTQYF. In DNA form, the CDR3 reads TGTGCCAGCAGCTCCAGGTCAAGGACCCAGTACTTC. The chain joins TRBV7-9 to TRBJ2-5; D remains ambiguous. This CDR3 has 12 residues. CDR1 and CDR2 from the germline V gene are SEHNR and FQNEAQ (reference sequence). Trimming took 4 bases from V and 7 from J, leaving 10 bases between them.

This chain connects TRBV6-1 to TRBJ2-5; a weak D match, TRBD2 (5 bases). V dropped 6 bases and J dropped 1 base, with 9 bases sitting between them. CDR3 size: 13 residues. The V gene's germline CDR1 is MNHNS and CDR2 SASEGT. In DNA, the CDR3 is TGTGCCAGCAGGGGAGACTCCCAAGAGACCCAGTACTTC. This translates into CASRGDSQETQYF.

The chain links TRBV7-9 to TRBJ2-7; possible D gene TRBD2, 5 bases. This CDR3 has 13 amino acids. Trimming removed 3 bases from V and 3 bases from J, with 9 bases in between. Germline CDR1 SEHNR, CDR2 FQNEAQ (reference sequence). The CDR3 sequence is CASSFEGHYEQYF. DNA of the CDR3: TGTGCCAGCAGCTTTGAGGGTCACTACGAGCAGTACTTC.

CDR3 region: CSVGLAGGETQYF. The DNA of the CDR3 is TGCAGCGTTGGGCTAGCGGGAGGAGAGACCCAGTACTTC. The V gene is TRBV29-1, the J gene TRBJ2-5; 11 bases fit TRBD2. The CDR3 sequence is 13 residues long. The V gene end was trimmed by 4 bases and the J gene end by 4 bases; junction bases not matched to a gene: 2. Germline loops: CDR1 SQVTM, CDR2 ANQGSEA.

This chain uses TRBV10-3 with TRBJ2-3, with unresolved D. The CDR3 consists of 16 residues. V shed 2 bases and J shed 0 bases, with 12 bases lying between them. Germline lookup yields CDR1 ENHRY and CDR2 SYGVKD. The CDR3 loop reads CAISEGVVPSTDTQYF. Written as DNA, the CDR3 is TGTGCCATCAGTGAGGGGGTCGTCCCTAGCACAGATACGCAGTATTTT.

V is TRBV5-3 and J is TRBJ2-7, with D unclear. TRBV5-3 is an ORF; its function is uncertain. The CDR3 extends over 16 amino acids. V was cut by 0 bases and J by 7 bases, with 20 bases left in between. Here the CDR3 DNA reads TGTGCCAGAAGCTTGGGACACAACCTTAAGCCGTGGGAGCAGTACGTC. Amino acid sequence: CARSLGHNLKPWEQYV.

The rearrangement links TRBV7-3 to TRBJ2-1; a possible D gene is TRBD2 (7 bases). CDR3 length: 16 residues. Trimming shortened V by 5 bases and J by 2 bases, and 16 bases separated the two germline ends. The germline CDR1 and CDR2 sequences are SGHTA and FQGTGA. This CDR3 is CASSPGGGSPYNEQFF. Here the CDR3 DNA reads TGTGCCAGCAGCCCTGGGGGCGGGAGCCCCTACAATGAGCAGTTCTTC.